A single sample gave rise to the 22 T cell receptor beta chains below, sequenced in a study of T-cell reconstitution after alpha-beta-depleted transplantation in children. As it was prepared, the TCRbeta library received unique molecular identifiers. MiXCR, applied by TCRdb to the PCR reads, yields one record per CDR3 protein. The sample contains more than 150,000 distinct CDR3 sequences, more than 6.5% of which appear only once. The sequences come from PBMCs from the stem cell graft donor, collected from the stem cell graft. Source of these receptors: a human donor who donated a stem cell graft to a child with Wiskott-Aldrich syndrome.

This clonotype was observed many times. V usage is TRBV6-6 and J usage is TRBJ2-7; possible D gene TRBD1, 6 bases. This CDR3 region has 12 residues. CDR1 and CDR2 from the germline V gene are MNHNY and SVGAGI (reference sequence). V was shortened by 5 bases and J by 7 bases, with 12 bases between the two germline ends. The CDR3 loop reads CASSLGQREQYF. Written as DNA, the CDR3 is TGTGCCAGCAGTCTCGGACAGAGGGAGCAGTACTTC.

The chain has TRBV10-2 and TRBJ2-3, with TRBD2 matching over 7 bases. Germline V gene sequence: CDR1 WSHSY, CDR2 SAAADI. CDR3 length equals 17 residues. With 4 bases clipped from V and 6 bases from J, the junction kept 16 bases outside the gene matches. The CDR3 protein is CASSAPPRRGGLDTQYF. The DNA of the CDR3 is TGCGCCAGCAGTGCTCCCCCCCGGCGCGGGGGTTTGGATACGCAGTATTTT.

This clonotype was picked up many times. The CDR3 sequence is CATSDPTRPRYNEQFF. CDR3 DNA: TGTGCCACCAGTGACCCGACTAGACCCCGCTACAATGAGCAGTTCTTC. The chain employs TRBV24-1 and TRBJ2-1; possibly TRBD2 for D (6 bases). The CDR3 sequence is 16 residues long. Germline assignment: CDR1 KGHDR and CDR2 SFDVKD. V lost 4 bases and J lost 3, with 15 bases in between.

This clonotype has a handful of counts. The chain uses TRBV12-3 or TRBV12-4 and TRBJ2-7, with 7 bases that match TRBD1. The ends lost 1 base at V and 4 bases at J; junction bases unmatched: 34. The CDR3 runs 24 residues. The DNA of the CDR3 is TGTGCCAGCAGTTTAGACACAGCTGGAAGAGACAGGGAAAAATCCCGTACGAAACTATACGAGCAGTACTTC. It codes for CASSLDTAGRDREKSRTKLYEQYF.

This clonotype has ten or more counts. The chain has TRBV18 and TRBJ1-2, with D perhaps matching TRBD1 (5 bases). This CDR3 comprises 13 residues. CDR1 is KGHSH, CDR2 LQKENI, per germline. Deletions cut 6 bases from V and 5 bases from J, with 13 bases between. The DNA of the CDR3 is TGTGCCAGCTCCCGCGACAGTAGTTATGGCTACACCTTC. This codes for CASSRDSSYGYTF.

The table lists this clonotype with many counts. The chain combines TRBV27 with TRBJ1-1; D is perhaps TRBD1 (5 bases). This CDR3 is built from 13 residues. V lost 6 bases, J lost 7 bases, and 15 bases lay in between. CDR1 is MNHEY, CDR2 SMNVEV, per germline (reference sequence). The CDR3 region is CASRRDHGFEAFF. CDR3 bases: TGTGCCAGCAGGCGGGACCACGGTTTTGAAGCTTTCTTT.

J is TRBJ2-7 and V is TRBV30; TRBD1 is a possible D gene (6 bases). The CDR3 sequence is 13 residues long. Germline V gene data show CDR1 as GTSNPN and CDR2 as SVGIG (reference sequence). V lost 5 bases, J lost 6 bases, and 17 bases lay in between. Here the CDR3 reads CAWEQGVEGEQYF. In nucleotides, the CDR3 is TGTGCCTGGGAACAGGGTGTTGAAGGCGAGCAGTACTTC.

This clonotype has at least ten counts. The chain recombines TRBV11-2 with TRBJ1-1; TRBD1 is a possible D gene (5 bases). With 0 bases removed from V and 3 bases from J, the gap between germline ends came to 14 bases. The CDR3 runs 16 residues. Germline CDR1 is SGHAT and CDR2 is FQNNGV. CDR3 nucleotides: TGTGCCAGCAGCTTAGAATTACAGGTCAGGGACACTGAAGCTTTCTTT. The encoded protein is CASSLELQVRDTEAFF. Looking up the rest from reference TRBV11-2 and TRBJ1-1 gives the full variable domain: EAGVAQSPRYKIIEKRQSVAFWCNPISGHATLYWYQQILGQGPKLLIQFQNNGVVDDSQLPKDRFSAERLKGVDSTLKIQPAKLEDSAVYLCASSLELQVRDTEAFFGQGTRLTVV.

This clonotype was counted many times. The J gene is TRBJ2-5, the V gene TRBV12-3 or TRBV12-4; D tentatively fits TRBD1 or TRBD2 (5 bases each). Trimming pared 6 bases from V and 4 bases from J, leaving 15 bases between. The length of the CDR3 is 14 residues. CDR3 amino acids: CASSQDPGPETQYF. CDR3 bases: TGTGCCAGCAGCCAGGACCCGGGGCCAGAGACCCAGTACTTC.

The chain combines TRBV5-1 with TRBJ1-1, with 7 bases fitting TRBD1. Germline V lookup: CDR1 SGHRS, CDR2 YFSETQ. Trimming took 4 bases from V and 3 from J; bases not matched to a gene: 6. CDR3 length: 14 residues. The CDR3 loop is CASSGGQTYTEAFF. The CDR3 DNA reads as TGCGCCAGCAGCGGGGGACAGACCTACACTGAAGCTTTCTTT.

The genes are TRBV4-3 and TRBJ2-1; D may correspond to TRBD1 or TRBD2 (6 bases each). The V gene lost 0 bases and the J gene lost 14 bases, with 17 bases spanning the gap. The CDR3 covers 14 residues. In germline, CDR1 is LGHNA, CDR2 YSLEER. CDR3 sequence reads: CASSQDFGGRPKFF. The CDR3 DNA follows: TGCGCCAGCAGCCAAGATTTCGGGGGCCGGCCGAAGTTCTTC.

This clonotype came up many times. The chain joins TRBV5-6 to TRBJ1-1; a possible D gene is TRBD1 (5 bases). The V gene lost 0 bases and the J gene lost 5 bases, with 17 bases spanning the gap. This CDR3 is built from 16 residues. In germline, CDR1 is SGHDT, CDR2 YYEEEE. CDR3 region: CASSLASAGMGTEAFF. CDR3 nucleotides: TGTGCCAGCAGCTTGGCAAGCGCAGGGATGGGAACTGAAGCTTTCTTT. Full variable domain (remainder filled in from reference TRBV5-6 and TRBJ1-1): DAGVTQSPTHLIKTRGQQVTLRCSPKSGHDTVSWYQQALGQGPQFIFQYYEEEERQRGNFPDRFSGHQFPNYSSELNVNALLLGDSALYLCASSLASAGMGTEAFFGQGTRLTVV.

This clonotype was found many times. The chain couples TRBV12-3 or TRBV12-4 to TRBJ2-2, with TRBD1 as a possible D gene (5 bases). Between the trimmed V and J ends, which lost 11 bases and 5 bases, there was a span of 15 bases. The CDR3 runs to 13 residues. CDR3 sequence: CASGTGLTGELFF. CDR3 nucleotide sequence: TGTGCCTCCGGTACAGGCCTAACCGGGGAGCTGTTTTTT.

This clonotype has a count of ten or more. V usage is TRBV12-3 or TRBV12-4 and J usage is TRBJ1-5; D possibly corresponds to TRBD1 (6 bases). V was clipped by 5 bases and J by 4 bases, with 15 bases between them. This CDR3 region has 15 residues. CDR3 amino acids: CASSPIGQRNQPQHF. CDR3 DNA: TGTGCCAGCAGTCCCATCGGACAGAGGAATCAGCCCCAGCATTTT.

This chain connects TRBV15 to TRBJ1-1, with D unclear. V was trimmed by 0 bases and J by 11 bases, leaving 16 bases between them. The CDR3 runs to 14 residues. In germline, CDR1 is LNHNV, CDR2 YYDKDF (reference sequence). CDR3 region: CATSRDESSGGAFF. CDR3 DNA: TGTGCCACCAGCAGAGATGAGTCCTCTGGTGGGGCTTTCTTT. Full variable domain (missing parts from reference TRBV15 and TRBJ1-1): DAMVIQNPRYQVTQFGKPVTLSCSQTLNHNVMYWYQQKSSQAPKLLFHYYDKDFNNEADTPDNFQSRRPNTSFCFLDIRSPGLGDTAMYLCATSRDESSGGAFFGQGTRLTVV.

This clonotype was found many times. This rearrangement joins TRBV14 to TRBJ2-1, with D hard to call. CDR1 is SGHDN, CDR2 FVKESK, per germline. The V gene lost 4 bases and the J gene lost 7 bases, with 17 bases spanning the gap. The CDR3 sequence is 15 residues long. The CDR3 here is CASSPFLDGRNEQFF. CDR3 DNA sequence: TGTGCCAGCAGCCCCTTTTTGGACGGTCGGAATGAGCAGTTCTTC.

This clonotype appeared many times. This chain links TRBV6-1 with TRBJ2-7; possibly TRBD2 for D (6 bases). CDR3 length equals 14 residues. V gave up 6 bases and J gave up 2 bases, with 14 bases separating them. CDR1 is MNHNS and CDR2 is SASEGT in the germline V gene. This chain's CDR3 is CASSSGGPPYEQYF. DNA of the CDR3: TGTGCCAGCAGCTCAGGAGGGCCCCCCTACGAGCAGTACTTC.

This clonotype was detected ten times or more. This sequence joins TRBV3-1 and TRBJ1-5; D gene unclear. There are 14 residues in the CDR3. Germline V gene sequence: CDR1 LGHDT, CDR2 YNNKEL (reference sequence). V lost 4 bases to trimming and J lost 0 bases, with 7 bases between them. CDR3 sequence reads: CASSRRSSNQPQHF. Written as DNA, the CDR3 is TGTGCCAGCAGCCGCAGGAGTAGCAATCAGCCCCAGCATTTT.

CDR3 loop: CASSPAPREAFF. CDR3 coding DNA: TGTGCCAGCAGTCCTGCCCCGAGGGAAGCTTTCTTT. The chain has TRBV6-2 or TRBV6-3 and TRBJ1-1, with unresolved D. Germline V gene lookup returns CDR1 MNHEY and CDR2 SVGEGT. V was shortened by 5 bases and J by 8 bases, with 12 bases between the two germline ends. This CDR3 comprises 12 residues.

The sample holds a few counts of this clonotype. The genes are TRBV7-9 and TRBJ2-1; 7 nucleotides match TRBD1. This CDR3 spans 13 amino acids. CDR1 is SEHNR and CDR2 is FQNEAQ in the germline V gene (reference sequence). The junction had 1 base not matched to a gene; V was cut back by 0 bases and J by 8 bases. The CDR3 sequence is CASSLAGGYEQFF. CDR3 bases: TGTGCCAGCAGCTTAGCAGGGGGCTATGAGCAGTTCTTC. The full variable domain, with the rest looked up from reference TRBV7-9 and TRBJ2-1, is DTGVSQNPRHKITKRGQNVTFRCDPISEHNRLYWYRQTLGQGPEFLTYFQNEAQLEKSRLLSDRFSAERPKGSFSTLEIQRTEQGDSAMYLCASSLAGGYEQFFGPGTRLTVL.

In its sample, this clonotype was seen many times. V usage is TRBV25-1 and J usage is TRBJ2-3, with TRBD2 matching over 9 bases. The length of the CDR3 is 15 residues. Germline CDR1 MGHDK, CDR2 SYGVNS. J gave up 0 bases and V 6 bases, and 4 bases lay outside the gene matches. CDR3 region: CASSWLAGSTDTQYF. In DNA form, the CDR3 reads TGTGCCAGCAGCTGGCTAGCGGGGAGCACAGATACGCAGTATTTT.

Many counts were recorded for this clonotype. The chain carries TRBV20-1 and TRBJ2-1; 14 bases match TRBD2. There are 14 residues in the CDR3. Germline V gene sequence: CDR1 DFQATT, CDR2 SNEGSKA (reference sequence). V dropped 1 base and J dropped 13; count of bases not matched to a gene: 6. CDR3 protein: CSARGTSGRIQQFF. The CDR3 bases are TGCAGTGCTAGAGGGACTAGCGGGAGGATTCAACAGTTCTTC.